Each of the 29 T cell receptor beta chains below was sequenced from the same sample in a study of blood T cell repertoires in COVID-19. Measured with immunoSEQ multiplex PCR; TCRdb has only the in-frame clones, and not every one. The table lists hundreds of thousands of clones, over 85% of them singletons, with about 2% in the top ten. The material sequenced was peripheral blood. These receptors were obtained from a woman aged 25 to 45 with COVID-19, enrolled during active disease.

This chain joins TRBV11-2 and TRBJ2-7; D gene ambiguous. The ends were cut back, 2 bases at V and 2 bases at J, with 10 bases in the middle. CDR3 length equals 14 residues. Germline V gene lookup returns CDR1 SGHAT and CDR2 FQNNGV. Here the CDR3 reads CASSLKTSTYEQYV. The CDR3 DNA reads TGTGCCAGCAGCTTAAAGACAAGCACCTACGAGCAGTACGTC.

This rearrangement joins TRBV27 to TRBJ2-1; 8 bases agree with TRBD1. The ends lost 6 bases at V and 9 bases at J; junction bases unmatched: 13. Germline V CDR1 and CDR2: MNHEY, SMNVEV (reference sequence). The CDR3 contains 15 residues. CDR3 bases: TGTGCCAGCAGCTCCGCTGACAGGGGATTCGGTGAGCAGTTCTTC. The encoded protein is CASSSADRGFGEQFF.

The chain links TRBV11-1 to TRBJ1-1; D gene uncertain. Germline loops: CDR1 SGHAT, CDR2 FQDESV (reference sequence). Trimming removed 3 bases at V and 1 base at J, with 6 bases between. The CDR3 has 13 amino acids. CDR3 DNA sequence: TGTGCCAGCAGCTTCTCCAGGAACACTGAAGCTTTCTTT. Translating it yields CASSFSRNTEAFF.

The chain carries TRBV4-2 and TRBJ2-3, with TRBD2 matching over 11 bases. This CDR3 comprises 18 residues. V lost 4 bases to trimming and J lost 0 bases; unmatched junction nucleotides: 9. Germline V lookup: CDR1 LGHNA, CDR2 YNFKEQ. CDR3 region: CASSLIAGGDVSTDTQYF. CDR3 bases: TGTGCCAGCAGCCTAATAGCGGGGGGGGACGTTAGCACAGATACGCAGTATTTT.

This chain uses TRBV24-1 with TRBJ2-1, with 9 bases lining up with TRBD2. CDR1 is KGHDR and CDR2 is SFDVKD in the germline V gene. V lost 0 bases and J lost 3; bases outside the gene matches: 11. The CDR3 is made up of 19 amino acids. CDR3 loop: CATSDLPQSGGIHYNEQFF. Written as DNA, the CDR3 is TGTGCCACCAGTGATTTGCCCCAGAGCGGGGGGATTCACTACAATGAGCAGTTCTTC.

The chain uses TRBV11-1 and TRBJ1-2; maybe TRBD1 (5 bases). Trimming took 4 bases from V and 4 from J, leaving 19 bases between them. The CDR3 runs to 16 residues. Germline loops: CDR1 SGHAT, CDR2 FQDESV (reference sequence). CDR3 in DNA: TGTGCCAGCAGCTCGACCGAAATAGGGGTTACCTATGGCTACACCTTC. It is translated as CASSSTEIGVTYGYTF.

The V call is TRBV18, the J call TRBJ1-5; 7 bases align to TRBD1. Trimming at V came to 2 bases and at J to 2 bases, leaving 6 bases not matched to a gene. CDR1 KGHSH and CDR2 LQKENI come from the germline V gene. This CDR3 has 16 amino acids. CDR3 amino acids: CASSPSAGQRNQPQHF. CDR3 sequence (DNA): TGTGCCAGCTCACCAAGCGCGGGACAGCGCAATCAGCCCCAGCATTTT.

CDR3 DNA: TGTGCCAGCAGTGACAGGGGGCGGTTTAATGAAAAACTGTTTTTT. Its protein product is CASSDRGRFNEKLFF. The gene calls are TRBV6-6 and TRBJ1-4; TRBD1 matches 10 bases. The trim removed 5 bases at V and 4 bases at J, leaving 4 bases unmatched. This CDR3 is 15 amino acids long. Germline V gene lookup returns CDR1 MNHNY and CDR2 SVGAGI (reference sequence).

The chain recombines TRBV5-1 with TRBJ2-1; 12 nucleotides agree with TRBD1. Germline-derived CDR1 and CDR2 are SGHRS and YFSETQ. This CDR3 region has 14 residues. The junction had 3 bases not matched to a gene; V was cut back by 2 bases and J by 9 bases. CDR3 in amino acids: CASSLPGQGAEQFF. In nucleotides, the CDR3 is TGCGCCAGCAGCTTACCGGGACAGGGGGCTGAGCAGTTCTTC.

The V call is TRBV2, the J call TRBJ1-6, with TRBD1 matching over 12 bases. Germline V CDR1 and CDR2: SNHLY, FYNNEI. CDR3 length: 15 amino acids. V lost 5 bases, J lost 10 bases, and 6 bases stayed unmatched. This CDR3 is CASSYPGQGASPLHF. CDR3 DNA: TGTGCCAGCAGTTATCCGGGACAGGGGGCATCACCCCTCCACTTT.

This clone has more than one count but fewer than ten. The rearrangement joins TRBV5-5 to TRBJ2-2, with D perhaps given as TRBD1 or TRBD2 (6 bases each). Trimming removed 4 bases from V and 3 bases from J, with 16 bases in between. From germline, CDR1 is SGHKS and CDR2 YYEKEE (reference sequence). This CDR3 spans 16 amino acids. CDR3 nucleotides: TGTGCCAGCAGCCTGGAGGGACACCGCTACACCGGGGAGCTGTTTTTT. Amino acid sequence: CASSLEGHRYTGELFF.

The sample holds one count of this clone. The chain couples TRBV3-1 (or the pseudogene TRBV3-2) to TRBJ1-1; maybe TRBD1 (5 bases). V was cut by 4 bases and J by 4 bases, with 13 bases left in between. Germline lookup yields CDR1 LGHDT and CDR2 YNNKEL (reference sequence). The length of the CDR3 is 14 residues. For the CDR3, the DNA is TGTGCCAGCAGCCCGCGGGGGGGAGGCACTGAAGCTTTCTTT. Amino acid sequence: CASSPRGGGTEAFF.

This chain links TRBV6-5 with TRBJ1-1; 7 positions agree with TRBD1. The trim removed 6 bases at V and 12 bases at J, leaving 10 bases unmatched. CDR3 length: 12 amino acids. Germline CDR1 MNHEY, CDR2 SVGAGI. The CDR3 coding sequence is TGTGCCAGCAGCCATCGACAGGGTAGTTCTTTCTTT. This codes for CASSHRQGSSFF.

On this clone: Different DNA sequences within this sample yield the same CDR3. The chain has TRBV2 and TRBJ1-2; possibly TRBD1 for D (5 bases). CDR3 length: 13 amino acids. The germline V and J ends were trimmed by 5 bases and 2 bases, with 9 bases remaining between them. Germline-derived CDR1 and CDR2 are SNHLY and FYNNEI. CDR3 sequence reads: CASSPDRNYGYTF. The CDR3 DNA follows: TGTGCCAGCAGTCCCGACAGAAACTATGGCTACACCTTC.

The chain is built from TRBV5-1 and TRBJ1-1, with D tentatively TRBD1 (6 bases). CDR1 is SGHRS, CDR2 YFSETQ, per germline. Trimming removed 4 bases at V and 6 bases at J, with 16 bases between. The CDR3 has 14 residues. The chain's CDR3 is CASSVRVGAPEAFF. The DNA for the CDR3 is TGCGCCAGCAGCGTGAGGGTGGGGGCCCCTGAAGCTTTCTTT.

The chain couples TRBV7-2 to TRBJ1-2, with D tentatively TRBD1 (6 bases). Germline V lookup: CDR1 SGHTA, CDR2 FQGNSA. V was clipped by 1 base and J by 3 bases, with 15 bases between them. The CDR3 has 16 residues. The CDR3 DNA reads TGTGCCAGCAGCTTAGGTTACAGGGTATGGGACTATGGCTACACCTTC. Translation gives CASSLGYRVWDYGYTF.

This chain links TRBV27 with TRBJ1-1; D perhaps matches TRBD1 (5 bases). This CDR3 contains 15 residues. Trimming shortened V by 4 bases and J by 2 bases, and 14 bases separated the two germline ends. Germline CDR1 reads MNHEY; CDR2 reads SMNVEV (reference sequence). CDR3 amino acids: CASSYGNRGNTEAFF. The CDR3, as DNA: TGTGCCAGCAGTTACGGCAATAGGGGTAACACTGAAGCTTTCTTT.

Details on this clone: This specimen includes other DNA sequences encoding the same CDR3. The chain carries TRBV4-1 and TRBJ1-2, with 8 nucleotides matching TRBD1. With 0 bases clipped from V and 0 bases from J, the junction kept 0 bases outside the gene matches. Germline V CDR1 and CDR2: MGHRA, YSYEKL. This CDR3 spans 15 amino acids. The CDR3 bases are TGCGCCAGCAGCCAAGAGGACAGGGCTAACTATGGCTACACCTTC. It codes for CASSQEDRANYGYTF.

The V and J genes are TRBV3-1 (or the pseudogene TRBV3-2) and TRBJ1-2, with TRBD1 matching over 8 bases. The J segment lost 2 bases and the V segment lost 9 bases, leaving 2 bases of the junction unmatched. CDR1 is LGHDT and CDR2 is YNNKEL in the germline V gene (reference sequence). CDR3 length: 12 residues. The CDR3 region has the DNA TGTGCCAGTCGACAGGGGAACTATGGCTACACCTTC. This codes for CASRQGNYGYTF.

The chain recombines TRBV18 with TRBJ1-4, with TRBD1 matching over 8 bases. J was trimmed by 11 bases and V by 6 bases; bases with no gene match: 5. CDR1 and CDR2 from the germline V gene are KGHSH and LQKENI. The CDR3 sequence is 12 residues long. The CDR3: CASSKDREKLFF. The CDR3 DNA is TGTGCCAGCTCGAAGGACAGGGAGAAACTGTTTTTT.

This clone came up once. The chain carries TRBV10-3 and TRBJ1-5, with TRBD1 as a possible D gene (6 bases). The V gene lost 3 bases and the J gene lost 7 bases, with 10 bases spanning the gap. CDR3 size: 13 residues. Germline lookup yields CDR1 ENHRY and CDR2 SYGVKD. As DNA, the CDR3 is TGTGCCATCAGTGAAGGGGGAAGGCAGCCCCAGCATTTT. Translated: CAISEGGRQPQHF.

The CDR3 bases are TGTGCCAGCAGTTATCAGGCCGGAGCCAAAAACATTCAGTACTTC. Its protein product is CASSYQAGAKNIQYF. V usage is TRBV27 and J usage is TRBJ2-4; unclear D gene. V was cut by 4 bases and J by 0 bases, with 10 bases left in between. The CDR3 covers 15 residues. CDR1 is MNHEY and CDR2 is SMNVEV in the germline V gene (reference sequence).

The CDR3 reads CASSESGTDTQYF. In nucleotides, the CDR3 is TGTGCCAGCAGCGAAAGCGGGACAGATACGCAGTATTTT. V usage is TRBV3-1 (or the pseudogene TRBV3-2) and J usage is TRBJ2-3; TRBD2 might be the D (6 bases). V gave up 5 bases and J gave up 3 bases, with 9 bases separating them. Germline V gene lookup returns CDR1 LGHDT and CDR2 YNNKEL (reference sequence). The CDR3 is 13 residues long.

J is TRBJ1-3 and V is TRBV6-5, with unresolved D. Germline values: CDR1 MNHEY, CDR2 SVGAGI. Trimming stripped 4 bases from V and 2 bases from J, with 6 bases between. CDR3 length: 13 residues. The CDR3 DNA reads TGTGCCAGCAGTTCTTATACTGGAAACACCATATATTTT. Translation gives CASSSYTGNTIYF.

J is TRBJ1-1 and V is TRBV5-4; 7 bases are shared with TRBD1. The length of the CDR3 is 12 residues. The J segment lost 8 bases and the V segment lost 4 bases, leaving 5 bases of the junction unmatched. CDR1 and CDR2 (germline): SGHNT, YYREEE (reference sequence). CDR3: CASSQAQGEAFF. The CDR3 DNA is TGTGCCAGCAGCCAAGCACAGGGGGAAGCTTTCTTT.

The V gene is TRBV6-2 or TRBV6-3, the J gene TRBJ1-3; tentatively, D is TRBD1 (6 bases). The CDR3 extends over 15 amino acids. Between the trimmed V and J ends, which lost 4 bases and 0 bases, there was a span of 10 bases. Germline assignment: CDR1 MNHEY and CDR2 SVGEGT. As DNA, the CDR3 is TGTGCCAGCAGTTTGACAGGACCCTCTGGAAACACCATATATTTT. It translates to CASSLTGPSGNTIYF.

This chain links TRBV4-1 with TRBJ1-1; TRBD1 might be the D (6 bases). The CDR3 is 13 residues long. Germline assignment: CDR1 MGHRA and CDR2 YSYEKL. Trimming left V 6 bases short and J 2 bases short, with 10 bases between. Here the CDR3 DNA reads TGCGCCAGCAGACCGACAGGAAACACTGAAGCTTTCTTT. Protein sequence: CASRPTGNTEAFF.

On this clone: The sample carries other DNA sequences with the same CDR3. The V call is TRBV2, the J call TRBJ1-1; the D is unclear. Germline assignment: CDR1 SNHLY and CDR2 FYNNEI. The CDR3 has 12 amino acids. Trimming cost V 4 bases and J 1 base, with 4 bases left between them. In DNA form, the CDR3 reads TGTGCCAGCAGTGTCTCGAACACTGAAGCTTTCTTT. The encoded protein is CASSVSNTEAFF.

This clone was seen just once. V is TRBV5-8 and J is TRBJ2-7; D is perhaps TRBD1 (5 bases). This CDR3 contains 13 residues. The V end was cut by 3 bases, the J end by 4 bases, with 11 bases between. CDR1 is SGHTS and CDR2 is YDEGEE in the germline V gene. CDR3 sequence (DNA): TGTGCCAGCAGCTCCCCCAGGACATACGAGCAGTACGTC. Residues: CASSSPRTYEQYV.